This section outlines one T cell receptor (beta chain) sequence together with its context. Its target is not known. This sample was included in a study of T cell responses to AZD1222 COVID-19 vaccine. Study results and caveats: Samples come after the peak T cell response, not at day 14. Baseline seropositivity characterized only a handful of AZD1222 recipients.

Only in-frame clones appear in the TCRdb table, and some are missing; sequencing was by immunoSEQ multiplex PCR. Of approximately 200,000 clones in the sample, 90% to 95% are singletons; the top ten hold roughly 0.99%. V trimming: 6 bases; J trimming: 3 bases; junction bases outside the gene matches: 2. There are 13 residues in the CDR3. Germline V gene data show CDR1 as LNHNV and CDR2 as YYDKDF (reference sequence). Pooling of second doses given at about 4 or about 12 weeks was done. The chain carries TRBV15 and TRBJ2-7; TRBD2 aligns across 10 bases. The sequence was collected from an adult who received the AZD1222 COVID-19 vaccine. The sequences come from peripheral blood, collected 28 days after the second AZD1222 dose. The CDR3, as DNA: TGTGCCACCAGAACTAGCGGGGTCTACGAGCAGTACTTC. Translating gives CATRTSGVYEQYF.